Following are 15 T cell receptor beta chains from one sample sequenced in a study of Graves' ophthalmopathy and Graves' hyperthyroidism. Amplification targeted the TCR beta CDR3 regions, with RNA transcripts as the source material. RT-PCR in the first round used HTBI primers; a second-round multiplex PCR followed. TCRdb reanalysed the multiplex PCR reads using MiXCR and keeps one entry per CDR3 protein. The sample includes over a million distinct CDR3 sequences, 35% to 40% seen only once; the top ten take around 10%. Input material: peripheral blood or thyroid tissue (not recorded which). Receptors were obtained from an adult man with Graves' hyperthyroidism.

This clonotype occurred many times. The chain carries TRBV4-2 and TRBJ2-5; perhaps TRBD2 as D (5 bases). The V gene's germline CDR1 is LGHNA and CDR2 YNFKEQ. CDR3 length: 13 residues. The V end lost 1 base, the J end lost 7 bases, and 10 bases lay between the germline ends. DNA for the CDR3: TGTGCCAGCAGCCAAGCGGGAATGTGGACCCAGTACTTC. Protein product: CASSQAGMWTQYF.

The chain couples TRBV25-1 to TRBJ1-3; D is possibly TRBD1 (5 bases). CDR3 length equals 14 residues. CDR1 and CDR2 from the germline V gene are MGHDK and SYGVNS. This chain's CDR3 is CVGGVWTSGNTIYF. CDR3 bases: TGTGTCGGGGGGGTCTGGACTTCTGGAAACACCATATATTTT.

V is TRBV7-2 and J is TRBJ2-7; TRBD2 agrees at 14 bases. J was trimmed by 5 bases and V by 5 bases; bases with no gene match: 5. Germline V gene sequence: CDR1 SGHTA, CDR2 FQGNSA. There are 15 residues in the CDR3. CDR3 residues: CASSRGTSGSNEQYF. The CDR3 region has the DNA TGTGCCAGCAGCCGCGGGACTAGCGGGAGTAACGAGCAGTACTTC. The full variable domain, rest sourced from reference TRBV7-2 and TRBJ2-7, is GAGVSQSPSNKVTEKGKDVELRCDPISGHTALYWYRQSLGQGLEFLIYFQGNSAPDKSGLPSDRFSAERTGGSVSTLTIQRTQQEDSAVYLCASSRGTSGSNEQYFGPGTRLTVT.

V and J are TRBV20-1 and TRBJ2-5; 8 bases align to TRBD2. The CDR3 totals 14 residues. Germline V gene lookup returns CDR1 DFQATT and CDR2 SNEGSKA (reference sequence). The ends lost 0 bases at V and 4 bases at J; junction bases unmatched: 4. The CDR3 DNA reads as TGCAGTGCTAGAGAAGCGGGGGCTCGAGAGACCCAGTACTTC. It yields the protein CSAREAGARETQYF.

V and J are TRBV12-3 or TRBV12-4 and TRBJ1-2; 8 bases match TRBD1. Trimming removed 5 bases from V and 5 bases from J; junction bases left unmatched: 16. The CDR3 totals 17 residues. The CDR3 region is CASSPLDRGSRGYGYTF. The CDR3 region has the DNA TGTGCCAGCAGTCCCCTAGACAGGGGCTCGCGTGGTTATGGCTACACCTTC.

The chain recombines TRBV15 with TRBJ1-2, with TRBD1 identical over 7 bases. V trimming: 3 bases; J trimming: 8 bases; junction bases outside the gene matches: 9. This CDR3 spans 14 amino acids. Germline-derived CDR1 and CDR2 are LNHNV and YYDKDF (reference sequence). In nucleotides, the CDR3 is TGTGCCACCAGCAGCGGTGAGGGGGCGGGCGGCTACACCTTC. Protein sequence: CATSSGEGAGGYTF.

This clonotype turned up a few times. One end of the junction fails to match germline, which may point to a read error. This chain links TRBV10-3 with TRBJ2-7; no definite D call. CDR1 and CDR2 (germline): ENHRY, SYGVKD. The CDR3 sequence is 14 residues long. CDR3 coding DNA: TGTGCCAGCAGTGACAAGCCCAGGAGAAACGAGCAGTACTTC. Encoded protein: CASSDKPRRNEQYF.

Regarding this clonotype: One junction end does not reproduce the germline sequence, and a read error may be involved. V and J are TRBV10-3 and TRBJ2-5; 7 bases map to TRBD2. The CDR3 length is 12 residues. CDR1 is ENHRY, CDR2 SYGVKD, per germline. CDR3 coding DNA: TGTGCCAGCAGTGACCAGCGGGGTACCCAGTACTTC. It specifies CASSDQRGTQYF.

This clonotype was counted a single time. Given a much more abundant clone one base away, this may be a read error. The chain links TRBV10-3 to TRBJ1-2, with no clear D. From germline, CDR1 is ENHRY and CDR2 SYGVKD. V lost 6 bases and J 1 base, leaving 15 bases between the germline ends. The CDR3 runs 15 residues. The CDR3 DNA follows: TGTGCCATCAGCCCCGAACCCGGAGTTAACTATGGCTACACCTTC. Protein: CAISPEPGVNYGYTF.

Concerning this clonotype: This clone may be a read error of a much larger clone one base away. CDR3 in amino acids: CASSSSGLAGNGQYF. DNA of the CDR3: TGTGCCAGCAGCTCCTCTGGTTTAGCGGGGAACGGGCAGTACTTC. The rearrangement uses TRBV7-2 and TRBJ2-7, with TRBD2 identical over 8 bases. V lost 4 bases to trimming and J lost 9 bases; unmatched junction nucleotides: 14. This CDR3 is built from 15 residues. CDR1 is SGHTA and CDR2 is FQGNSA in the germline V gene.

Turning to this clonotype: Possible read error: a much larger clone is one base away. The chain uses TRBV15 and TRBJ2-7, with a weak D call TRBD1 (6 bases). Per germline, CDR1 LNHNV and CDR2 YYDKDF (reference sequence). Deletions cut 5 bases from V and 2 bases from J, with 13 bases between. The CDR3 loop spans 14 amino acids. CDR3 coding DNA: TGTGCCACCAGCCTCGGCAGGGGAGCCTACGAGCAGTACTTC. The encoded protein is CATSLGRGAYEQYF.

This chain uses TRBV19 with TRBJ1-5, with a weak D call TRBD1 (6 bases). The V gene's germline CDR1 is LNHDA and CDR2 SQIVND (reference sequence). The CDR3 extends over 14 amino acids. V was pared by 2 bases and J by 5 bases, with 10 bases between. The CDR3 region has the DNA TGTGCCAGTAGTATACCAGGGGTCGATCAGCCCCAGCATTTT. As protein: CASSIPGVDQPQHF.

The chain combines TRBV20-1 with TRBJ1-1; 9 bases fit TRBD1. The CDR3 spans 14 residues. From germline, CDR1 is DFQATT and CDR2 SNEGSKA (reference sequence). V lost 3 bases and J lost 8; bases outside the gene matches: 10. The CDR3, as DNA: TGCAGTGCTAGTCCCGACACAGGGGGCCTAGAAGCTTTCTTT. Translating gives CSASPDTGGLEAFF.

The chain recombines TRBV7-9 with TRBJ1-3; 9 bases agree with TRBD1. Losses at the gene ends were 3 bases for V and 6 bases for J; bases not matched to a gene: 9. This CDR3 is built from 16 residues. Per the germline V gene, CDR1 is SEHNR and CDR2 is FQNEAQ (reference sequence). The CDR3 sequence: CASSFGTGQNENTIYF. The CDR3 nucleotides read TGTGCCAGCAGCTTCGGGACAGGGCAGAATGAAAACACCATATATTTT.

This clonotype showed up many times. The chain employs TRBV20-1 and TRBJ1-1, with 7 bases identical to TRBD1. This CDR3 is 16 amino acids long. Germline CDR1 DFQATT, CDR2 SNEGSKA (reference sequence). V lost 6 bases, J lost 10 bases, and 23 bases stayed unmatched. The CDR3 is CSASEGGRGAERGAFF. In DNA, the CDR3 is TGCAGTGCCTCAGAGGGAGGCAGGGGGGCCGAACGAGGAGCTTTCTTT.